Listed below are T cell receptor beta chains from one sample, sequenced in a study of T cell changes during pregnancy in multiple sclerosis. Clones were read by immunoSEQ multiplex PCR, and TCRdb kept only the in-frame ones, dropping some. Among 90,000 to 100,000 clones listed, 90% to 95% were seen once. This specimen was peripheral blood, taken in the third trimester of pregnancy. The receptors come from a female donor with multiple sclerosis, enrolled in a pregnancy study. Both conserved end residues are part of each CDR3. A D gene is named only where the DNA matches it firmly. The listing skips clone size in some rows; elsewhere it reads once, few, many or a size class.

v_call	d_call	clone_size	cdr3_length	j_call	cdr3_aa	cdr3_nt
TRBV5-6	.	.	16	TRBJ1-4	CASSPSGGEDGEKLFF	TGTGCCAGCAGCCCATCGGGTGGGGAGGACGGTGAAAAACTGTTTTTT
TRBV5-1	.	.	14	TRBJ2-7	CASSPAWTSYERYF	TGCGCCAGCAGCCCCGCTTGGACTTCCTACGAGCGGTACTTC
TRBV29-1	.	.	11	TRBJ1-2	CSVPGEHGYTF	TGCAGCGTTCCTGGGGAGCATGGCTACACCTTC
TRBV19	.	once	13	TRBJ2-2	CASALDPTGELFF	TGTGCCAGTGCACTAGACCCCACCGGGGAGCTGTTTTTT
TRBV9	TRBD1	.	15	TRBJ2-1	CASSVQGATYNEQFF	TGTGCCAGCAGCGTACAGGGGGCAACCTACAATGAGCAGTTCTTC
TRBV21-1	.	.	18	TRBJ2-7	CASSTGKGVSFGSYEQYF	TGTGCCAGCAGCACAGGGAAGGGCGTGAGCTTTGGCTCCTACGAGCAGTACTTC
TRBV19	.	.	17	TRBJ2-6	CASSIIMGAPGANVLTF	TGTGCCAGTAGTATAATTATGGGAGCCCCTGGGGCCAACGTCCTGACTTTC
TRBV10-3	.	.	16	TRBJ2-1	CAIRAGTPNSYNEQFF	TGTGCCATCAGGGCCGGGACACCCAACTCCTACAATGAGCAGTTCTTC
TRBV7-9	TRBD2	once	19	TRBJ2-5	CASSLGSLAGGPRQETQYF	TGTGCCAGCAGCTTAGGGTCCCTAGCGGGAGGGCCGCGCCAAGAGACCCAGTACTTC
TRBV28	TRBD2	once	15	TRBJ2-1	CASSRGLAGGHEQFF	TGTGCCAGCAGTAGAGGACTAGCGGGAGGGCATGAGCAGTTCTTC
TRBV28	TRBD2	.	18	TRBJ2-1	CASSLWLAGDKSYNEQFF	TGTGCCAGCAGTTTATGGCTAGCGGGAGATAAGTCCTACAATGAGCAGTTCTTC
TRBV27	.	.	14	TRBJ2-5	CASSPAGVQETQYF	TGTGCCAGCAGCCCGGCAGGGGTACAAGAGACCCAGTACTTC
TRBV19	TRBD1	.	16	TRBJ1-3	CASSTGQGKKGNTIYF	TGTGCCAGTAGTACGGGACAGGGGAAAAAGGGAAACACCATATATTTT
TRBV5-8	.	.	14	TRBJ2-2	CASSLRANTGELFF	TGTGCCAGCAGCTTACGGGCGAACACCGGGGAGCTGTTTTTT
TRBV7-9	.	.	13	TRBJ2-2	CASNSHLAGELFF	TGTGCCAGCAACTCTCATCTCGCCGGGGAGCTGTTTTTT
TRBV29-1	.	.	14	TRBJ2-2	CSVGTIANTGELFF	TGCAGCGTTGGGACAATCGCGAACACCGGGGAGCTGTTTTTT
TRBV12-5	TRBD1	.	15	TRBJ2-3	CASGWGTGPADTQYF	TGTGCTAGTGGTTGGGGGACAGGCCCCGCAGATACGCAGTATTTT
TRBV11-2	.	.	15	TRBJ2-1	CASSLFHSTANEQFF	TGTGCCAGCAGCTTATTTCACAGCACCGCCAATGAGCAGTTCTTC
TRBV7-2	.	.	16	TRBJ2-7	CASSSYGNSLTYEQYF	TGTGCCAGCAGCTCTTACGGGAACAGTCTCACCTACGAGCAGTACTTC
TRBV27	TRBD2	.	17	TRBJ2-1	CASSMPQGLAGYNEQFF	TGTGCCAGCAGTATGCCGCAGGGACTAGCGGGATACAATGAGCAGTTCTTC
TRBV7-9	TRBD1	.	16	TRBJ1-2	CASSPGTAYTNYGYTF	TGTGCCAGCAGCCCTGGGACAGCTTACACTAACTATGGCTACACCTTC
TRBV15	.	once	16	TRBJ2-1	CATSRGVRGAGNEQFF	TGTGCCACCAGCAGAGGGGTGCGAGGGGCGGGGAATGAGCAGTTCTTC
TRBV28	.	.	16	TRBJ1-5	CASSGQQGVTDQPQHF	TGTGCCAGCAGTGGTCAACAGGGAGTTACCGATCAGCCCCAGCATTTT
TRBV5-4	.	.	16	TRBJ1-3	CASSNGAGQFGNTIYF	TGTGCCAGCAGCAACGGGGCGGGGCAGTTTGGAAACACCATATATTTT
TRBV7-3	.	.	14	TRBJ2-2	CASSLEAVTGELFF	TGTGCCAGCAGCTTAGAGGCAGTCACCGGGGAGCTGTTTTTT
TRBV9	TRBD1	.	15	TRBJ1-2	CASSGPGQGDYGYTF	TGTGCCAGCAGCGGCCCAGGACAGGGGGACTATGGCTACACCTTC
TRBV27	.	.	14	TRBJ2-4	CASSLSRRVDIQYF	TGTGCCAGCAGTTTATCACGCAGGGTAGACATTCAGTACTTC
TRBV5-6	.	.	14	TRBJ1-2	CASSLGGNNYGYTF	TGTGCCAGCAGCTTGGGAGGGAATAACTATGGCTACACCTTC
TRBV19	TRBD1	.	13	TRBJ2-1	CASGQDSYNEQFF	TGTGCCAGCGGACAGGACTCCTACAATGAGCAGTTCTTC
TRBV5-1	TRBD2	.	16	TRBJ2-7	CASSLARGRWTYEQYF	TGCGCCAGCAGCTTGGCTCGCGGGAGATGGACCTACGAGCAGTACTTC
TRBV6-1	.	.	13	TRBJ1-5	CASSSHRNQPQHF	TGTGCCAGCAGTAGCCACCGCAATCAGCCCCAGCATTTT
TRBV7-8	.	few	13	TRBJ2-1	CASRTVGQNEQFF	TGTGCCAGCAGGACAGTTGGGCAGAATGAGCAGTTCTTC
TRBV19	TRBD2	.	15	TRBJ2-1	CASSISSGSVNEQFF	TGTGCCAGTAGTATATCCAGCGGGAGTGTCAATGAGCAGTTCTTC
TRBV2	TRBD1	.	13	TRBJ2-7	CASSVFRGYEQYF	TGTGCCAGCAGTGTATTCAGGGGGTACGAGCAGTACTTC
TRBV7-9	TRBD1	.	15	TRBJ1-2	CASSFGQGFSYGYTF	TGTGCCAGCAGCTTCGGACAGGGGTTTAGCTATGGCTACACCTTC
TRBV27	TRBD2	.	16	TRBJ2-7	CASSLSRGGGGYEQYF	TGTGCCAGCAGTTTAAGTCGGGGGGGCGGAGGGTACGAGCAGTACTTC
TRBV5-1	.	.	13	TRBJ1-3	CASSGPLGNTIYF	TGCGCCAGCAGCGGGCCTCTGGGAAACACCATATATTTT
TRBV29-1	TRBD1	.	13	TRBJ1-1	CSVEGTGDTEAFF	TGCAGCGTTGAAGGGACAGGGGACACTGAAGCTTTCTTT
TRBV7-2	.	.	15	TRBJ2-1	CASRYLGGGSNEQFF	TGTGCCAGCAGATACCTAGGGGGGGGCTCCAATGAGCAGTTCTTC
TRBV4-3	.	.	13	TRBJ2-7	CASSQGGGAGQYF	TGCGCCAGCAGCCAAGGCGGTGGCGCGGGGCAGTACTTC
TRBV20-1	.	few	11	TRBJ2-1	CSATTSSLRFF	TGCAGTGCTACCACTAGTTCTCTTCGGTTCTTC
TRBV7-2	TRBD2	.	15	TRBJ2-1	CASSSLGTSGREQFF	TGTGCCAGCAGCTCTCTAGGGACTAGCGGGAGGGAGCAGTTCTTC